This entry features one T cell receptor (beta chain) sequence. The antigen remains unidentified. Germline trimming cut 0 bases from V and 8 bases from J; bases unmatched to any gene: 5. This CDR3 region has 16 residues. CDR1 is SGHTA and CDR2 is FQGTGA in the germline V gene. As for time point: pre-treatment baseline. The data stem from a study of blood T cell dynamics during melanoma immunotherapy. Study outcomes and limitations: PBMC repertoires of eventual disease-control patients split at W3 into clonality or diversity gains.

Profiling relied on immunoSEQ multiplex PCR, and the TCRdb table lists in-frame clones only, not all of them. This table has roughly 15,000 clones, roughly 84% appearing once. The V and J genes are TRBV7-3 and TRBJ2-1, with 12 positions matching TRBD1. The receptor was derived from a human donor with melanoma. The specimen was blood, collected from a patient treated with checkpoint blockade. In DNA, the CDR3 is TGTGCCAGCAGCTTAACCGGGACAGGGGGCTCGGATGAGCAGTTCTTC. Translating gives CASSLTGTGGSDEQFF.